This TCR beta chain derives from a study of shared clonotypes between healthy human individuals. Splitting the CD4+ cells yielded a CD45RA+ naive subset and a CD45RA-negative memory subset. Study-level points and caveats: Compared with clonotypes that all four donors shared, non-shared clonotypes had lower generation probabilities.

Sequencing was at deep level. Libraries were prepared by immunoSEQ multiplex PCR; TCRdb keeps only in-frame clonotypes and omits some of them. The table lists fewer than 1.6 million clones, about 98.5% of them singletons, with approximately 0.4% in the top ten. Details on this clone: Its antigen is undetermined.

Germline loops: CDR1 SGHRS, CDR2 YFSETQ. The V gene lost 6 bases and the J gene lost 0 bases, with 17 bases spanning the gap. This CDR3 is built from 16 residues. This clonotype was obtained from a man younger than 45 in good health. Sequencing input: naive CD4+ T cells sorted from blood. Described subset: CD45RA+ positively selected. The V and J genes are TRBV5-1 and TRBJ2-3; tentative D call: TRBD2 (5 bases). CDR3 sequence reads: CASTPGGGTSTDTQYF. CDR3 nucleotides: TGCGCCAGCACTCCAGGAGGAGGCACTAGCACAGATACGCAGTATTTT.